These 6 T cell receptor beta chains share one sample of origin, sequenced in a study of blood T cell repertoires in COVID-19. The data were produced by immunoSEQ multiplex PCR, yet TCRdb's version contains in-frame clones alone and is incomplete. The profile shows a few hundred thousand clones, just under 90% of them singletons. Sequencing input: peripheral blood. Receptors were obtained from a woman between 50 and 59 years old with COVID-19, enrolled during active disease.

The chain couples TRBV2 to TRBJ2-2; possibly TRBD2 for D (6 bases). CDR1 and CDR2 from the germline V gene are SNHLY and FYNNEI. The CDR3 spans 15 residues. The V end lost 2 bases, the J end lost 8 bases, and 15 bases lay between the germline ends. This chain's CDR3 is CASSERAGDWGELFF. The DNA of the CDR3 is TGTGCCAGCAGTGAACGGGCCGGGGACTGGGGGGAGCTGTTTTTT.

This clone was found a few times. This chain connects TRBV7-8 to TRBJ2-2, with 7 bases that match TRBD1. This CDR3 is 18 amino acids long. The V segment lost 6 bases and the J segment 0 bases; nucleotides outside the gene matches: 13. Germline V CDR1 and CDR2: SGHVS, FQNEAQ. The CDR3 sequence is CASSQRGRAGTNTGELFF. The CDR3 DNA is TGTGCCAGCAGTCAAAGGGGGCGAGCCGGAACGAACACCGGGGAGCTGTTTTTT.

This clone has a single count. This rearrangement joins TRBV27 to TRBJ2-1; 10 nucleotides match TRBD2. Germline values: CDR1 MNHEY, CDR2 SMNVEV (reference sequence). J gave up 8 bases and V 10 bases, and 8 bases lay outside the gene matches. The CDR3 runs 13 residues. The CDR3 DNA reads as TGTGCCACCGGAGCTAGCGGGAGCCATGAGCAGTTCTTC. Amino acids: CATGASGSHEQFF.

CDR3 sequence: CTSSWTGAGQYF. CDR3 nucleotide sequence: TGCACCAGCAGTTGGACAGGGGCCGGGCAGTACTTC. The chain joins TRBV1 to TRBJ2-7; the D call in the table, TRBD1, was not verified against the DNA. TRBV1 is marked as a pseudogene. CDR3 size: 12 residues.

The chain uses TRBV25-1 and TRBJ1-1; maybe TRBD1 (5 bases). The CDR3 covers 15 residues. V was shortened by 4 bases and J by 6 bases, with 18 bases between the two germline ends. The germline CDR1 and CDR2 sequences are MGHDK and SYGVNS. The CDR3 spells CASSGRTGVGAEAFF. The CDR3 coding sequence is TGTGCCAGCAGTGGTCGGACGGGGGTGGGGGCTGAAGCTTTCTTT.

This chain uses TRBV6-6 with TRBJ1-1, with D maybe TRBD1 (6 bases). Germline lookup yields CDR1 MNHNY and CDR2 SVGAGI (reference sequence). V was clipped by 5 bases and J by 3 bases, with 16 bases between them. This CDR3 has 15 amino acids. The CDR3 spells CASSNRETRDTEAFF. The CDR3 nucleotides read TGTGCCAGCAGTAACAGGGAAACCAGGGACACTGAAGCTTTCTTT.